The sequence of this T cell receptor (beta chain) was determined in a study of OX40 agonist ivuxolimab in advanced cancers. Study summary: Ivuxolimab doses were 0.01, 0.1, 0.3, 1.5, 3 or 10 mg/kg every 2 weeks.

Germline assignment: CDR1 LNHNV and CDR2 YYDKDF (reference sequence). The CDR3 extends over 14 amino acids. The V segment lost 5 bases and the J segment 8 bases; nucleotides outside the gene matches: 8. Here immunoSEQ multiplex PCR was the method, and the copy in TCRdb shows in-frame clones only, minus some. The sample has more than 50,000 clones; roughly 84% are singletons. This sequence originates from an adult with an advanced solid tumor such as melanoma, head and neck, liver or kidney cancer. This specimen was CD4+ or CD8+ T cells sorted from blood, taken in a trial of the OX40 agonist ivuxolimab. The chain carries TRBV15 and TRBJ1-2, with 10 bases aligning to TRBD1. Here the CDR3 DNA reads TGTGCCACCAGCCCTAGACAGGGGGCGTCAGGCTACACCTTC. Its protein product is CATSPRQGASGYTF.